These 19 T cell receptor beta chains were all obtained from the same sample, sequenced in a study of cytomegalovirus exposure and HLA in healthy donors. Amplification used 60 Vbeta primers and 13 Jbeta primers. The method was immunoSEQ multiplex PCR; TCRdb's version includes in-frame clones alone and lacks a portion of them. Of about 80,000 clones in the sample, approximately 65% were seen once. Material for sequencing was PBMCs. Receptors originate from a male donor in good health and CMV-seropositive.

The chain links TRBV6-1 to TRBJ1-2, with D uncertain. V was clipped by 4 bases and J by 6 bases, with 15 bases between them. CDR1 MNHNS and CDR2 SASEGT come from the germline V gene. The CDR3 runs 14 residues. The CDR3 DNA follows: TGTGCCAGCAGTGGGGAACTAGGAAACGATGGCTACACCTTC. Protein sequence: CASSGELGNDGYTF.

The chain couples TRBV4-1 to TRBJ2-2; weak D call: TRBD1 (5 bases). Trimming cost V 4 bases and J 4 bases, with 13 bases left between them. The germline CDR1 and CDR2 sequences are MGHRA and YSYEKL. The CDR3 extends over 15 amino acids. CDR3 amino acids: CASSPQGRVTGELFF. The CDR3 DNA follows: TGCGCCAGCAGCCCCCAGGGCAGGGTCACCGGGGAGCTGTTTTTT.

This clone was counted between two and nine times. The chain employs TRBV29-1 and TRBJ1-3; D may be TRBD1 (6 bases). CDR1 is SQVTM and CDR2 is ANQGSEA in the germline V gene. The CDR3 totals 18 residues. V was cut by 1 base and J by 0 bases, with 19 bases left in between. Here the CDR3 DNA reads TGCAGCGTTGAAGTGGGACACAAGCCAACCTTCTCTGGAAACACCATATATTTT. Translated: CSVEVGHKPTFSGNTIYF.

This chain uses TRBV10-3 with TRBJ1-6; D ambiguous. The CDR3 runs 16 residues. V dropped 2 bases and J dropped 0 bases, with 8 bases sitting between them. CDR1 and CDR2 (germline): ENHRY, SYGVKD. DNA for the CDR3: TGTGCCATCAGTGAGACGGGGAGCTCCTATAATTCACCCCTCCACTTT. Translated: CAISETGSSYNSPLHF.

The chain recombines TRBV7-9 with TRBJ1-5; possible D gene TRBD1, 6 bases. The CDR3 is 15 amino acids. The germline V gene encodes CDR1 SEHNR and CDR2 FQNEAQ (reference sequence). V shed 6 bases and J shed 0 bases, with 12 bases lying between them. CDR3 amino acids: CASSPQGHSNQPQHF. CDR3 sequence (DNA): TGTGCCAGCAGTCCACAGGGTCATAGCAATCAGCCCCAGCATTTT.

The V call is TRBV6-1, the J call TRBJ2-7; 11 nucleotides line up with TRBD1. This CDR3 is built from 15 residues. In germline, CDR1 is MNHNS, CDR2 SASEGT. The V segment lost 6 bases and the J segment 7 bases; nucleotides outside the gene matches: 11. DNA for the CDR3: TGTGCCAGCAGAAATGGACAGGGGGCTTTAGAGGAGCAGTACTTC. Translation: CASRNGQGALEEQYF.

This clone turned up a few times. Mismatch with germline at one junction end may stem from a read error. The gene calls are TRBV29-1 and TRBJ1-2, with TRBD1 matching 9 bases. This CDR3 spans 13 amino acids. From germline, CDR1 is SQVTM and CDR2 ANQGSEA. The CDR3 loop is CSAWTGELYGYPF. In DNA form, the CDR3 reads TGCAGCGCCTGGACAGGGGAGCTATATGGCTACCCCTTC.

The chain links TRBV6-1 to TRBJ1-5, with TRBD1 identical over 8 bases. The CDR3 runs 13 residues. After removal of 10 bases from V and 7 bases from J, the junction contained 9 bases not matched to a gene. CDR1 and CDR2 (germline): MNHNS, SASEGT. CDR3 DNA sequence: TGTGCCATTCACCGGGACAGGTTACAGCCCCAGCATTTT. This sequence encodes CAIHRDRLQPQHF.

DNA of the CDR3: TGTGCCAGCAGCCTCCGACTACCTGGTGAAGGGAATTCACCCCTCCACTTT. Translation gives CASSLRLPGEGNSPLHF. V is TRBV7-2 and J is TRBJ1-6; D ambiguous. In germline, CDR1 is SGHTA, CDR2 FQGNSA. V was pared by 5 bases and J by 7 bases, with 21 bases between. CDR3 size: 17 residues.

This clone was observed a few times. The chain couples TRBV4-1 to TRBJ1-3; no definite D call. The CDR3 is 16 amino acids. V lost 2 bases and J 5 bases, leaving 16 bases between the germline ends. Germline-derived CDR1 and CDR2 are MGHRA and YSYEKL. The CDR3 is CASSQPRLSLRNTIYF. The CDR3 DNA reads TGCGCCAGCAGCCAACCGCGACTGTCCCTAAGAAACACCATATATTTT.

V usage is TRBV6-5 and J usage is TRBJ2-3; the D gene is possibly TRBD2 (5 bases). Trimming took off 6 bases at V and 2 bases at J, with 12 bases between the two ends. Germline V lookup: CDR1 MNHEY, CDR2 SVGAGI. This CDR3 comprises 14 residues. This CDR3 reads CASSNPGTTDTQYF. CDR3 DNA sequence: TGTGCCAGCAGCAACCCGGGAACCACAGATACGCAGTATTTT.

The V gene is TRBV2, the J gene TRBJ2-5, with D possibly matching TRBD1 (6 bases). Trimming stripped 5 bases from V and 0 bases from J, with 7 bases between. Germline V gene data show CDR1 as SNHLY and CDR2 as FYNNEI. The CDR3 is 13 residues long. The CDR3 reads CASSRDNQETQYF. CDR3 bases: TGTGCCAGCAGTAGGGACAACCAAGAGACCCAGTACTTC.

The J gene is TRBJ2-1, the V gene TRBV5-4; 7 bases align to TRBD1. Germline trimming cut 1 base from V and 7 bases from J; bases unmatched to any gene: 11. The CDR3 runs 16 residues. CDR1 is SGHNT and CDR2 is YYREEE in the germline V gene (reference sequence). The CDR3 protein is CASSLKKTGVGNEQFF. For the CDR3, the DNA is TGTGCCAGCAGCTTGAAAAAAACAGGGGTAGGGAATGAGCAGTTCTTC.

The chain links TRBV19 to TRBJ2-1; maybe TRBD2 (6 bases). Trimming shortened V by 4 bases and J by 6 bases, and 13 bases separated the two germline ends. The CDR3 is 14 residues long. CDR1 is LNHDA and CDR2 is SQIVND in the germline V gene (reference sequence). The CDR3: CASSSGGVSNEQFF. The CDR3 DNA follows: TGTGCCAGTAGTAGTGGCGGGGTGAGCAATGAGCAGTTCTTC.

This chain uses TRBV28 with TRBJ1-2; 7 nucleotides agree with TRBD1. CDR1 and CDR2 (germline): MDHEN, SYDVKM. The CDR3 spans 14 residues. The V segment lost 3 bases and the J segment 4 bases; nucleotides outside the gene matches: 5. CDR3 nucleotide sequence: TGTGCCAGCAGTTTTGGGACAGCCGGCTATGGCTACACCTTC. Translated: CASSFGTAGYGYTF.

The chain has TRBV19 and TRBJ2-1; unclear D gene. The CDR3 spans 15 residues. The V end was cut by 7 bases, the J end by 1 base, with 14 bases between. CDR1 LNHDA and CDR2 SQIVND come from the germline V gene (reference sequence). The CDR3 protein is CASTRGLLSYNEQFF. The CDR3 bases are TGTGCCAGTACCCGAGGCCTCCTGTCCTACAATGAGCAGTTCTTC.

This clone was seen more than once but under ten times. V usage is TRBV19 and J usage is TRBJ2-7, with 9 bases identical to TRBD2. There are 16 residues in the CDR3. Trimming took 5 bases from V and 5 from J; bases not matched to a gene: 13. The germline gives CDR1 LNHDA, CDR2 SQIVND (reference sequence). CDR3 sequence reads: CASSPPLAGEYNEQYF. The DNA for the CDR3 is TGTGCCAGTAGTCCCCCTTTAGCGGGGGAGTACAACGAGCAGTACTTC.

V usage is TRBV28 and J usage is TRBJ1-1, with D perhaps TRBD1 (6 bases). Trimming removed 2 bases at V and 11 bases at J, with 18 bases between. The CDR3 totals 14 residues. Germline V CDR1 and CDR2: MDHEN, SYDVKM. CDR3 residues: CASSLLGGISDAFF. In DNA, the CDR3 is TGTGCCAGCAGTTTACTAGGGGGAATAAGTGATGCTTTCTTT.

A few counts support this clone. The chain carries TRBV7-9 and TRBJ2-7; 8 bases fit TRBD1. Germline assignment: CDR1 SEHNR and CDR2 FQNEAQ (reference sequence). V gave up 10 bases and J gave up 3 bases; unmatched junction bases: 11. The CDR3 loop spans 14 amino acids. The CDR3 DNA is TGTGCCAACCGGACCGGACAGGGAAACTACGAGCAGTACTTC. This gives the protein CANRTGQGNYEQYF.